The rows below give T cell receptor beta chains drawn from one sample of a study of T-cell reconstitution after alpha-beta-depleted transplantation in children. MiXCR was run by TCRdb on the PCR reads, yielding one entry per CDR3 protein. Counted here are hundreds of thousands of distinct CDR3 sequences, over 10% occurring once; the ten biggest clones make up approximately 2.1%. The sample here was PBMCs, mostly from graft donor cells, taken 360 days after TCRalphabeta/CD19-depleted stem cell transplant. The receptors were gathered from a male patient under 18 who had a stem cell transplant for acute myeloid leukemia, so the T cells may come from the graft donor. The CDR3 runs from the conserved cysteine through the conserved F or W. The D gene is left open where the match is weak. Rows give clone size only sometimes, using once, few, many, or a class for an expanded clone.

abundance,j_gene,d_gene,v_gene,CDR3aa,CDR3nt
NA,TRBJ2-6,TRBD2,TRBV25-1,CASSEWGGLERSGANVLTF,TGTGCCAGCAGTGAATGGGGGGGACTTGAGCGCTCTGGGGCCAACGTCCTGACTTTC
many,TRBJ2-7,TRBD2,TRBV3-1,CASSQRAGGTYEQYF,TGTGCCAGCAGCCAACGAGCGGGAGGAACCTACGAGCAGTACTTC
few,TRBJ2-2,NA,TRBV9,CASSVAHSPIRLFF,TGTGCCAGCAGCGTAGCTCATAGCCCCATAAGGCTGTTTTTT
NA,TRBJ2-1,NA,TRBV7-3,CASSLGGGGNNEQFF,TGTGCCAGCAGCTTAGGCGGAGGGGGGAACAATGAGCAGTTCTTC
NA,TRBJ1-2,NA,TRBV7-9,CASSLVQGLHYGYTF,TGTGCCAGCAGCTTAGTACAGGGTCTCCACTATGGCTACACCTTC
few,TRBJ1-2,NA,TRBV15,CATSREGFGPYGYTF,TGTGCCACCAGCAGGGAAGGGTTCGGACCTTATGGCTACACCTTC
few,TRBJ1-2,TRBD1,TRBV10-3,CAIGQGAGGYTF,TGTGCCATCGGACAGGGGGCCGGTGGCTACACCTTC
few,TRBJ2-7,NA,TRBV20-1,CSARDQNGPGEQYF,TGCAGTGCTAGAGATCAGAACGGCCCCGGGGAGCAGTACTTC
few,TRBJ2-7,NA,TRBV29-1,CSVRDPGVYF,TGCAGCGTTCGGGACCCTGGGGTGTACTTC
NA,TRBJ2-1,NA,TRBV20-1,CSATLPRGGSYNEQFF,TGCAGTGCTACACTTCCCCGCGGAGGCTCCTACAATGAGCAGTTCTTC
NA,TRBJ2-1,NA,TRBV29-1,CSVGEYSYNEQFF,TGCAGCGTTGGGGAGTACTCCTACAATGAGCAGTTCTTC
NA,TRBJ2-3,NA,TRBV20-1,CSARVPPGTDTQYF,TGCAGTGCTAGAGTACCGCCTGGCACAGATACGCAGTATTTT
few,TRBJ2-1,TRBD2,TRBV24-1,CATSDLGVGSGEASGRYEQFF,TGTGCCACCAGTGATTTGGGGGTGGGGTCTGGCGAAGCTAGCGGGAGGTATGAGCAGTTCTTC
few,TRBJ2-2,NA,TRBV2,CASSRWTENTGELFF,TGTGCCAGCAGTCGGTGGACCGAGAACACCGGGGAGCTGTTTTTT
NA,TRBJ1-5,NA,TRBV12-3/TRBV12-4,CASSLWGLGQPQHF,TGTGCCAGCAGTTTATGGGGATTAGGGCAGCCCCAGCATTTT
few,TRBJ2-5,NA,TRBV21-1,CASSQTRAQETQYF,TGTGCCAGCAGCCAGACCAGGGCACAAGAGACCCAGTACTTC
NA,TRBJ2-1,TRBD2,TRBV29-1,CSLAGGDLDSYNEQFF,TGCAGCCTAGCGGGAGGAGACCTAGACTCCTACAATGAGCAGTTCTTC
NA,TRBJ2-6,NA,TRBV5-1,CASSLLGAQVSGANVLTF,TGCGCCAGCAGCCTCCTCGGGGCACAGGTCTCTGGGGCCAACGTCCTGACTTTC
many,TRBJ2-3,NA,TRBV20-1,CSAGIVADTQYF,TGCAGTGCTGGTATAGTAGCCGATACGCAGTATTTT
NA,TRBJ1-5,TRBD1,TRBV20-1,CSAHRQGGNQPQHF,TGCAGTGCTCACCGACAGGGGGGCAATCAGCCCCAGCATTTT
NA,TRBJ1-2,NA,TRBV25-1,CASSDSPPAGNYGYTF,TGTGCCAGCAGTGATTCCCCCCCCGCAGGGAACTATGGCTACACCTTC
once,TRBJ2-7,NA,TRBV28,CASSPGYGYEQYF,TGTGCCAGCAGTCCCGGGTACGGCTACGAGCAGTACTTC
few,TRBJ2-7,NA,TRBV24-1,CATSPGIATYEQYF,TGTGCCACCAGCCCCGGGATAGCGACATACGAGCAGTACTTC
NA,TRBJ2-3,NA,TRBV20-1,CSAVLTRGGSDTQYF,TGCAGTGCTGTCCTAACTAGGGGAGGATCAGATACGCAGTATTTT
few,TRBJ2-7,TRBD1,TRBV4-2,CASSSGWTGGVEQYF,TGTGCCAGCAGTTCGGGGTGGACAGGGGGCGTCGAGCAGTACTTC
NA,TRBJ2-3,NA,TRBV20-1,CSAGGDTQYF,TGCAGTGCAGGGGGAGATACGCAGTATTTT
many,TRBJ2-2,NA,TRBV28,CASSFTDPAGELFF,TGTGCCAGCAGTTTTACGGATCCTGCCGGGGAGCTGTTTTTT
few,TRBJ1-3,NA,TRBV12-3/TRBV12-4,CASSLESGTGNTIYF,TGTGCCAGCAGTTTAGAATCCGGTACTGGAAACACCATATATTTT
few,TRBJ2-7,TRBD2,TRBV5-1,CASSWEGLANYEQYF,TGCGCCAGCAGCTGGGAGGGACTAGCTAACTACGAGCAGTACTTC
NA,TRBJ2-1,TRBD2,TRBV19,CASTQGTSAYNEQFF,TGTGCCAGTACCCAAGGGACTAGCGCCTACAATGAGCAGTTCTTC
few,TRBJ1-6,NA,TRBV9,CASSVAGETTLHF,TGTGCCAGCAGCGTAGCCGGGGAAACCACCCTCCACTTT
many,TRBJ2-6,NA,TRBV20-1,CSARDMDRANVLTF,TGCAGTGCTAGAGATATGGACAGGGCCAACGTCCTGACTTTC
many,TRBJ2-2,NA,TRBV5-5,CASSFWDTQIGGELFF,TGTGCCAGCAGCTTCTGGGACACCCAAATAGGCGGGGAGCTGTTTTTT
NA,TRBJ2-1,NA,TRBV4-3,CASSQDKGTQAIYNEQFF,TGCGCCAGCAGCCAAGATAAGGGGACTCAAGCTATATACAATGAGCAGTTCTTC
many,TRBJ2-1,NA,TRBV12-3/TRBV12-4,CASSPPYPVVQFF,TGTGCCAGCAGTCCTCCCTATCCCGTCGTACAGTTCTTC
few,TRBJ2-1,TRBD2,TRBV7-2,CASSLAGTAGGYNEQFF,TGTGCCAGCAGCTTAGCGGGCACAGCGGGAGGGTACAATGAGCAGTTCTTC
few,TRBJ2-7,TRBD1,TRBV5-1,CASSLEGDRASNGYEQYF,TGCGCCAGCAGCTTGGAGGGGGACAGGGCCTCGAACGGCTACGAGCAGTACTTC
few,TRBJ2-7,NA,TRBV6-2/TRBV6-3,CASSYPGVGREQYF,TGTGCCAGCAGTTACCCGGGAGTGGGTCGCGAGCAGTACTTC
few,TRBJ2-3,NA,TRBV7-9,CASSLGGLGADTQYF,TGTGCCAGCAGCTTAGGTGGTCTAGGAGCAGATACGCAGTATTTT
few,TRBJ2-1,TRBD2,TRBV20-1,CSAREAAGGHNEQFF,TGCAGTGCTAGAGAGGCAGCGGGAGGCCACAATGAGCAGTTCTTC
NA,TRBJ2-4,NA,TRBV12-3/TRBV12-4,CASSSGGGSKNIQYF,TGTGCCAGCAGTTCCGGAGGGGGGTCCAAAAACATTCAGTACTTC
NA,TRBJ2-5,TRBD2,TRBV29-1,CSVDAGTSGAQETQYF,TGCAGCGTTGATGCCGGGACTAGCGGGGCCCAAGAGACCCAGTACTTC
many,TRBJ2-7,TRBD1,TRBV12-3/TRBV12-4,CASSPGQGVYEQYF,TGTGCCAGCAGTCCGGGACAGGGGGTCTACGAGCAGTACTTC
few,TRBJ1-1,NA,TRBV6-6,CASSRQIYTEAFF,TGTGCCAGCAGTCGACAGATCTACACTGAAGCTTTCTTT
NA,TRBJ2-7,NA,TRBV29-1,CSVGLIRTEYYEQYF,TGCAGCGTTGGCCTGATCAGGACAGAATACTACGAGCAGTACTTC
many,TRBJ2-5,NA,TRBV28,CASSMTSGRIQETQYF,TGTGCCAGCAGCATGACTAGTGGGAGGATCCAAGAGACCCAGTACTTC
NA,TRBJ2-7,TRBD1,TRBV12-3/TRBV12-4,CASSLAPGTAYEQYF,TGTGCCAGCAGTTTAGCGCCAGGGACAGCCTACGAGCAGTACTTC
many,TRBJ2-1,TRBD1,TRBV5-1,CASVTGLPYNEQFF,TGCGCCAGTGTGACAGGGCTCCCATACAATGAGCAGTTCTTC
few,TRBJ1-5,NA,TRBV12-3/TRBV12-4,CASSLGGDFRAQPQHF,TGTGCCAGCAGTTTAGGGGGCGATTTTAGGGCTCAGCCCCAGCATTTT